This T cell receptor (beta chain) was sequenced for a study of blood T cell repertoires in COVID-19. In the original workflow: Using reference gene primer amplification, nucleated cell counts were estimated. TCRdb keeps only in-frame clones here, not all; method: immunoSEQ multiplex PCR. The DNA gave D and trimming, while V, J and clone size come from that table. The table lists 95,000 to 100,000 clones, around 85% of them singletons. Per germline, CDR1 SGHNT and CDR2 YYREEE (reference sequence). V was cut by 0 bases and J by 3 bases, with 7 bases left in between. The CDR3 runs to 14 residues. The TCR comes from a woman aged 65 to 85 with active or convalescent COVID-19. Source material: peripheral blood. The V call is TRBV5-4, the J call TRBJ2-1; tentative D call: TRBD1 (6 bases). In nucleotides, the CDR3 is TGTGCCAGCAGCTTGGAACAGGGCTACAATGAGCAGTTCTTC. Translation gives CASSLEQGYNEQFF.